One sample yielded the 14 T cell receptor beta chains listed below, sequenced in a study of cytomegalovirus exposure and HLA in healthy donors. The PCR had 60 Vbeta and 13 Jbeta primers. Libraries were prepared by immunoSEQ multiplex PCR; TCRdb keeps only in-frame clonotypes and omits some of them. The sample includes 110,000 or so clones, 74% seen only once; the top ten take 2% to 2.5%. Sequenced sample: PBMCs. These receptors all come from a human donor in good health.

The chain has TRBV27 and TRBJ2-2; 7 nucleotides align to TRBD1. The CDR3 consists of 15 residues. Germline CDR1 is MNHEY and CDR2 is SMNVEV (reference sequence). V was pared by 4 bases and J by 1 base, with 3 bases of the junction left unmatched. The DNA of the CDR3 is TGTGCCAGCAGTTCGACAGGGCAGAACACCGGGGAGCTGTTTTTT. Its protein is CASSSTGQNTGELFF.

The V call is TRBV4-3, the J call TRBJ2-2; D is unclear. The length of the CDR3 is 14 residues. CDR1 is LGHNA and CDR2 is YSLEER in the germline V gene. Trimming left V 1 base short and J 6 bases short, with 9 bases between. The CDR3 bases are TGCGCCAGCAGCCAAGTTCCGGTGGCCGGGGAGCTGTTTTTT. Residues: CASSQVPVAGELFF.

The genes are TRBV11-2 and TRBJ2-5; D may be TRBD1 (5 bases). Germline V gene sequence: CDR1 SGHAT, CDR2 FQNNGV. V was pared by 5 bases and J by 4 bases, with 14 bases between. The CDR3 contains 14 residues. CDR3 sequence: CASSLGQGTETQYF. CDR3 in DNA: TGTGCCAGCAGCCTAGGGCAGGGAACAGAGACCCAGTACTTC.

This clone was picked up one time. This chain connects TRBV5-8 to TRBJ2-1; 7 bases line up with TRBD2. Germline lookup yields CDR1 SGHTS and CDR2 YDEGEE. Germline trimming cut 6 bases from V and 8 bases from J; bases unmatched to any gene: 8. The CDR3 sequence is 13 residues long. The CDR3 nucleotides are TGTGCCAGCATGTTTGCAGCGGGGTATGAGCAGTTCTTC. This gives the protein CASMFAAGYEQFF.

The V gene is TRBV6-6, the J gene TRBJ1-4, with 10 bases fitting TRBD1. V dropped 0 bases and J dropped 6; count of bases not matched to a gene: 4. Germline V gene data show CDR1 as MNHNY and CDR2 as SVGAGI (reference sequence). The CDR3 is made up of 16 amino acids. Written as DNA, the CDR3 is TGTGCCAGCAGTTACTCCAGGGACAGGGGACATGAAAAACTGTTTTTT. The encoded protein is CASSYSRDRGHEKLFF.

This clone came up a few times. The chain links TRBV7-9 to TRBJ1-5; 12 nucleotides match TRBD1. V lost 5 bases to trimming and J lost 4 bases; unmatched junction nucleotides: 6. This CDR3 is built from 16 residues. The germline gives CDR1 SEHNR, CDR2 FQNEAQ (reference sequence). The CDR3, as DNA: TGTGCCAGCAGCGGGACAGGGGGCATGGGAAATCAGCCCCAGCATTTT. Amino acid sequence: CASSGTGGMGNQPQHF.

This clone has just one count. J is TRBJ1-1 and V is TRBV7-2; 10 bases map to TRBD1. The germline V gene has CDR1 SGHTA and CDR2 FQGNSA. The ends lost 5 bases at V and 2 bases at J; junction bases unmatched: 11. This CDR3 has 17 residues. The CDR3 spells CASSQTGTGARNTEAFF. The CDR3 DNA follows: TGTGCCAGCAGCCAAACCGGGACAGGGGCTCGTAACACTGAAGCTTTCTTT.

There are a few counts of this clone. The chain couples TRBV4-2 to TRBJ1-4, with D perhaps matching TRBD1 (6 bases). The length of the CDR3 is 15 residues. V lost 4 bases and J 0 bases, leaving 9 bases between the germline ends. Germline values: CDR1 LGHNA, CDR2 YNFKEQ. The CDR3 sequence: CASSPDSTTNEKLFF. The CDR3 DNA sequence: TGTGCCAGCAGCCCGGACAGTACAACTAATGAAAAACTGTTTTTT.

This clone was found once. The chain combines TRBV5-5 with TRBJ1-2; 9 positions match TRBD1. The ends lost 4 bases at V and 8 bases at J; junction bases unmatched: 6. This CDR3 region has 13 residues. The germline V gene has CDR1 SGHKS and CDR2 YYEKEE (reference sequence). The chain's CDR3 is CASSPTGGKGYTF. For the CDR3, the DNA is TGTGCCAGCAGCCCCACAGGGGGCAAAGGCTACACCTTC.

The genes are TRBV6-5 and TRBJ1-2; TRBD1 aligns across 11 bases. V gave up 7 bases and J gave up 5 bases; unmatched junction bases: 9. This CDR3 comprises 15 residues. CDR1 and CDR2 from the germline V gene are MNHEY and SVGAGI. The CDR3 loop reads CASKTGQGAGYGYTF. Written as DNA, the CDR3 is TGTGCCAGCAAAACAGGACAGGGGGCGGGTTATGGCTACACCTTC.

The table lists this clone with a count of one. This chain joins TRBV5-4 and TRBJ1-2, with D maybe TRBD1 (6 bases). The CDR3 extends over 15 amino acids. Germline values: CDR1 SGHNT, CDR2 YYREEE (reference sequence). The V gene lost 4 bases and the J gene lost 11 bases, with 24 bases spanning the gap. The chain's CDR3 is CASSPGTTRGVGYTF. The CDR3 bases are TGTGCCAGCAGCCCCGGGACCACCAGGGGAGTTGGTTACACCTTC.

The chain employs TRBV5-6 and TRBJ2-7; TRBD2 might be the D (6 bases). CDR1 and CDR2 (germline): SGHDT, YYEEEE. V gave up 0 bases and J gave up 4 bases, with 14 bases separating them. The CDR3 runs 15 residues. CDR3 DNA sequence: TGTGCCAGCAGCTTGGGTGGAGGGTGGGGTTACGAGCAGTACTTC. As protein: CASSLGGGWGYEQYF.

Only a few counts were recorded for this clone. V gene TRBV4-1 combines with J gene TRBJ2-7, with unresolved D. V lost 4 bases and J 6 bases, leaving 25 bases between the germline ends. CDR1 MGHRA and CDR2 YSYEKL come from the germline V gene. The CDR3 has 17 amino acids. This CDR3 is CASSPLDLGFSPGEQYF. CDR3 sequence (DNA): TGCGCCAGCAGCCCTTTGGATCTGGGTTTTTCGCCGGGCGAGCAGTACTTC.

This chain connects TRBV25-1 to TRBJ1-6; D remains ambiguous. The ends were cut back, 2 bases at V and 3 bases at J, with 11 bases in the middle. Germline V gene lookup returns CDR1 MGHDK and CDR2 SYGVNS. The CDR3 spans 16 residues. The CDR3 region has the DNA TGTGCCAGCAGTGAACATACAAACCTCTATAATTCACCCCTCCACTTT. Translation: CASSEHTNLYNSPLHF.